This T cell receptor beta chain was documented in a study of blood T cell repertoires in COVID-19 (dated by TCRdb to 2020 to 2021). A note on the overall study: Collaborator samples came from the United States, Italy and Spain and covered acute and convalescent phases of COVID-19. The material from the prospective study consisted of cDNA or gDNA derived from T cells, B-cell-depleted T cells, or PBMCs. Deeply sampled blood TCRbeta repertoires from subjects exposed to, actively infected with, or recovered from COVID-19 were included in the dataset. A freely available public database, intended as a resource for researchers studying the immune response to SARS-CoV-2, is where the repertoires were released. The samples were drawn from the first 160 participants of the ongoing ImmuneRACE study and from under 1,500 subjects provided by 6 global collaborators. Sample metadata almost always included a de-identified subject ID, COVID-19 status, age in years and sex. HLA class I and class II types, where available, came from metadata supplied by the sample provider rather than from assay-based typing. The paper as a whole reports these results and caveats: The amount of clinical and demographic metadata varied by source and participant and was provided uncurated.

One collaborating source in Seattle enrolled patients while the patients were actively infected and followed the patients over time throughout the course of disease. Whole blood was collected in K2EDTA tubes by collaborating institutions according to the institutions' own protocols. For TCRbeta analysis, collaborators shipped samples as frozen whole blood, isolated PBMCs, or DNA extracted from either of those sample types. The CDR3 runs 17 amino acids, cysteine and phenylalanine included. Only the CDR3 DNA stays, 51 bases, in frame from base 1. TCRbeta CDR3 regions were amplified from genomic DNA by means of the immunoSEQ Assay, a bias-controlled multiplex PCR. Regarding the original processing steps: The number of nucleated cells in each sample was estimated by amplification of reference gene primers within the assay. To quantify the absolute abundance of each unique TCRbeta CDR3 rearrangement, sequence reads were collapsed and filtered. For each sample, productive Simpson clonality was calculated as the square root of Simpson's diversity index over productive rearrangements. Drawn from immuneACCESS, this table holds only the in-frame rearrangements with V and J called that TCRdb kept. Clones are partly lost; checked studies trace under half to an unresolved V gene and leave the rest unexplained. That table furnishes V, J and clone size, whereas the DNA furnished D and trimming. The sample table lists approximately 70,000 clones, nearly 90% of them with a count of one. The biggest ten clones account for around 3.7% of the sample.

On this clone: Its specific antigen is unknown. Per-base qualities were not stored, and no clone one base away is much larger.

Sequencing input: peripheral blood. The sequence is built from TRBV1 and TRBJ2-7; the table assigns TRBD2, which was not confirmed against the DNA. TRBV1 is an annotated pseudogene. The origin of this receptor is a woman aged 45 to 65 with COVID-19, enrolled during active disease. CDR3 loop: CTSSQDWGGTSPYEQYF. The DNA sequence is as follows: TGCACCAGCAGCCAAGATTGGGGGGGGACTAGCCCCTACGAGCAGTACTTC.